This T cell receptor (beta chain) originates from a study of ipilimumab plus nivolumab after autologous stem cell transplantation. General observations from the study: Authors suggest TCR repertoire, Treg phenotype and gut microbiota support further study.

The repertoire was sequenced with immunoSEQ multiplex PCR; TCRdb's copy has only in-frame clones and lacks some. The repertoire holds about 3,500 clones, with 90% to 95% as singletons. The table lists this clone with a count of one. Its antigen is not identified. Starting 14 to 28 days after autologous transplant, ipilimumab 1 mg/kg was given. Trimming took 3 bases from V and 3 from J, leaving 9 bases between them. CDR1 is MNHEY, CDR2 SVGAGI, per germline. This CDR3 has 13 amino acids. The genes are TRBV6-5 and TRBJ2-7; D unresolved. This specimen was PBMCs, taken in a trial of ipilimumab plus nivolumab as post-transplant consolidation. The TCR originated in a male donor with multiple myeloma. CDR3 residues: CASSYNGDYEQYF. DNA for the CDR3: TGTGCCAGCAGTTATAATGGGGACTACGAGCAGTACTTC.